This T cell receptor beta chain was recorded in a study of T cell responses to AZD1222 COVID-19 vaccine (dated by TCRdb to about 2021). As for the study more broadly: A total of roughly 240 trial participants underwent TCR sequencing, of whom about 210 received two doses of AZD1222 and 26 received two doses of the MenACWY control vaccine. Trial participants were enrolled by age into subgroups of 18-55, 56-69 and 70-plus years, and around 150, 28 and 57 TCR-sequenced participants, respectively, were included in these subgroups. Study-level results and caveats: Because no day 14 peak-response samples were available, the repertoires could be characterized only after the peak T cell response. Epitopes outside the regions mutated in the B.1.351 and B.1.1.7 variants were reportedly recognized by nearly half of the unique spike-specific TCRs. Participants were mostly white British, with more females than males. The authors suggested clonal diversity may have been underestimated. Conclusions about previously exposed vaccinees were limited because only six AZD1222 recipients were SARS-CoV-2 seropositive at baseline. A significant rise in spike-specific TCR breadth and depth was observed after two AZD1222 doses relative to day 0 and relative to MenACWY recipients. The whole spike protein was spanned by vaccine-associated CD4 TCRs, and dominant responses were seen in regions 160-218 and 743-854. In the small 56-69-year group, the increase in depth fell short of significance, most likely because of low power.

The time point label here, explained by the study, means: about 28 days (+/-7) after the second vaccine dose. Because spike-specific TCR depth and breadth did not differ between the two schedules, AZD1222 recipients who got a second dose at roughly 4 weeks were pooled with those who got a second dose at roughly 12 weeks. Vaccinee samples came from UK trials COV001 and COV002, including a single-blind randomized controlled phase 2/3 trial of AZD1222 (ChAdOx1 nCoV-19) in healthy adults. For TCRbeta chain sequencing, PBMC samples from trial participants were taken at day 0 and at day 28 after the second dose. The CDR3 regions of human TCRbeta chains were subjected to immunosequencing. The authors' pipeline ran thus. TCRs in the repertoires were compared against a reference library of SARS-CoV-2-specific TCRs that had been generated with the MIRA antigen-specificity platform. Breadth was defined as the fraction of unique TCRs that were SARS-CoV-2-associated, and depth was defined as the fraction of total T cells that were SARS-CoV-2-associated. Using the MIRA data, each spike-specific TCR was mapped to the spike region that the TCR reacts to and placed in a CD4 or CD8 class. Log10-transformed breadth and depth values were compared by one-way ANOVA with Sidak's multiple comparisons tests. TCRdb's version of the immuneACCESS table is confined to in-frame rearrangements and falls short of the full clone set. An unresolved V gene accounts for under half of the shortfall where checked; the remainder is of unknown origin. V and J calls plus clone size are reproduced from that table; the DNA served to infer D and trimming. This sample comprises some 150,000 clones, 90% to 95% of them detected only once. The top ten clonotypes cover 3% to 4% of the sample.

On this clone: Its antigen specificity is not known. There are no base qualities to consult, and no much larger clone falls within one base.

The germline V gene gives CDR1 as SGHAT and CDR2 as FQNNGV. V and J lose 6 bases and 0 bases, and a span of 14 bases separates them. The CDR3, cysteine through phenylalanine, is 16 amino acids long. Here the CDR3 DNA is all that survives: 48 bases in frame from base 1. This sequence uses TRBV11-2 and TRBJ2-2, with TRBD2 tentatively as D gene (6 bases match). This sequence originates from an adult who received the AZD1222 COVID-19 vaccine. Sequenced material: peripheral blood, taken 28 days after the second AZD1222 dose. The CDR3 in this case is CASRGGPVANTGELFF. The sequenced DNA: TGTGCCAGCAGGGGGGGACCGGTCGCGAACACCGGGGAGCTGTTTTTT.